The clone carrying this TCR beta chain was seen at least ten times. Its antigen is still unknown. Assay used: immunoSEQ multiplex PCR; TCRdb lists only in-frame clones, some missing. The sample presents around 44,000 clones, none singletons. The sample originates from a study of T cells after posttransplantation cyclophosphamide. Study-level points and caveats: Recipient CMV seropositivity and CMV reactivation strongly tracked TRB clonality. Donor-recipient repertoire similarity was low at 1-2 months, rising over year one. Skin or GI-infiltrating T cells shared few TRB sequences with blood.

Losses at the gene ends were 4 bases for V and 3 bases for J; bases not matched to a gene: 8. The CDR3 contains 15 residues. In germline, CDR1 is SGHRS, CDR2 YFSETQ. The TCR sequence derives from a man in his forties in good health, CMV-negative, and a related stem cell transplant donor. The chain recombines TRBV5-1 with TRBJ2-7; 9 positions agree with TRBD1. Sequencing was done on a sample of PBMCs. For the CDR3, the DNA is TGCGCCAGCAGCAGATTCGAGACAGGGGGCTACGAGCAGTACTTC. Translation: CASSRFETGGYEQYF.